The 5 T cell receptor beta chains in this list originate from one sample, sequenced in a study of T cells in Graves' hyperthyroidism and ophthalmopathy. Amplification targeted TCR beta CDR3 regions from RNA transcripts. Initially, a first-round RT-PCR of the TCR CDR3 employed the HTBI primer set. MiXCR was run by TCRdb on the multiplex PCR reads, yielding one entry per CDR3 protein. The data show 600,000 to 800,000 distinct CDR3 sequences, roughly 32% seen once. The material sequenced was blood. These receptors all come from a middle-aged woman with Graves' hyperthyroidism.

The chain couples TRBV6-5 to TRBJ2-5; D remains ambiguous. Near its end, the DNA agrees better with TRBJ2-1, so the J call may be wrong. This CDR3 has 13 residues. The germline CDR1 and CDR2 sequences are MNHEY and SVGAGI. CDR3 region: CASSQGSPNEQFF. The CDR3 DNA follows: TGTGCCAGCAGCCAAGGTTCTCCCAATGAGCAGTTCTTC.

About this clonotype itself: A junction end diverges from the germline sequence, so it may reflect a read error. The V call is TRBV5-1, the J call TRBJ1-1; 8 bases are a match to TRBD1. The CDR3 spans 18 residues. Germline V gene sequence: CDR1 SGHRS, CDR2 YFSETQ. The CDR3 protein is CASSSRTGTTKLNTDAFF. The DNA of the CDR3 is TGCGCCAGCAGCTCGAGGACAGGGACTACTAAATTGAACACTGACGCTTTCTTT.

The chain has TRBV7-3 and TRBJ1-1; tentative D call: TRBD1 (5 bases). The germline V gene encodes CDR1 SGHTA and CDR2 FQGTGA. This CDR3 comprises 14 residues. Trimming removed 6 bases from V and 4 bases from J, with 15 bases in between. The CDR3 DNA is TGTGCCAGCAGGGTCCGGGGGGGTGGCACTGAAGCTTTCTTT. Protein: CASRVRGGGTEAFF.

This clonotype came up many times. This rearrangement joins TRBV5-8 to TRBJ2-5; D might be TRBD2 (7 bases). Germline V gene sequence: CDR1 SGHTS, CDR2 YDEGEE. The germline V and J ends were trimmed by 3 bases and 5 bases, with 17 bases remaining between them. The CDR3 has 15 amino acids. The CDR3 DNA sequence: TGTGCCAGCAGCTCGGAGGGGGGGCCCTACGAGACCCAGTACTTC. It is translated as CASSSEGGPYETQYF. Supplemented by reference TRBV5-8 and TRBJ2-5, the full variable domain reads EAGVTQSPTHLIKTRGQQATLRCSPISGHTSVYWYQQALGLGLQFLLWYDEGEERNRGNFPPRFSGRQFPNYSSELNVNALELEDSALYLCASSSEGGPYETQYFGPGTRLLVL.

This clonotype was found many times. This sequence joins TRBV5-1 and TRBJ1-2; 7 bases agree with TRBD1. Germline V gives CDR1 SGHRS, CDR2 YFSETQ. V was pared by 3 bases and J by 1 base, with 6 bases of the junction left unmatched. This CDR3 has 15 amino acids. The CDR3 spells CASSWGTDNNYGYTF. CDR3 DNA sequence: TGCGCCAGCAGCTGGGGGACAGACAATAACTATGGCTACACCTTC.